The 21 T cell receptor beta chains presented below share a single source sample, sequenced in a study of T cells after yellow fever vaccination. TCRdb itself ran the 5' RACE reads through MiXCR, one entry per CDR3 protein. The table has a few hundred thousand distinct CDR3 sequences, 7% to 10% seen once. The sequencing here drew on PBMCs, taken 35 to 50 days after the first yellow fever vaccination. Every receptor here comes from a man in his late teens or twenties who received the YFV17D yellow fever vaccine.

This chain connects TRBV20-1 to TRBJ2-2; no firm D call. This CDR3 has 15 residues. Per the germline V gene, CDR1 is DFQATT and CDR2 is SNEGSKA (reference sequence). Trimming pared 2 bases from V and 4 bases from J, leaving 14 bases between. Written as DNA, the CDR3 is TGCAGTGCTAGACTCCCCGTCTCGGGCACCGGGGAGCTGTTTTTT. Its translation is CSARLPVSGTGELFF.

This clonotype was counted at least ten times. This sequence joins TRBV5-1 and TRBJ1-1; 7 bases are a match to TRBD1. V lost 4 bases, J lost 8 bases, and 11 bases stayed unmatched. The CDR3 contains 14 residues. Germline CDR1 reads SGHRS; CDR2 reads YFSETQ. The CDR3 DNA sequence: TGCGCCAGCAGCGCCACCGGGACAGAGGGAGAAGCTTTCTTT. Translating gives CASSATGTEGEAFF.

The chain is built from TRBV14 and TRBJ2-5, with a weak D call TRBD2 (6 bases). The germline V gene has CDR1 SGHDN and CDR2 FVKESK. V was pared by 4 bases and J by 1 base, with 13 bases between. The CDR3 sequence is 15 residues long. The CDR3 here is CASSRRDSLQETQYF. In DNA, the CDR3 is TGTGCCAGCAGCCGTCGGGACTCGCTCCAAGAGACCCAGTACTTC.

This clonotype was recorded a few times. The chain links TRBV7-9 to TRBJ2-7; D call uncertain. Trimming stripped 2 bases from V and 0 bases from J, with 5 bases between. This CDR3 contains 13 residues. CDR1 and CDR2 (germline): SEHNR, FQNEAQ (reference sequence). The CDR3 sequence is CASSLPASYEQYF. CDR3 DNA sequence: TGTGCCAGCAGCTTACCCGCCTCCTACGAGCAGTACTTC.

This clonotype appeared many times. V and J are TRBV6-2 or TRBV6-3 and TRBJ2-7; D may be TRBD2 (5 bases). Germline values: CDR1 MNHEY, CDR2 SVGEGT. The CDR3 is 14 amino acids. V was clipped by 7 bases and J by 3 bases, with 16 bases between them. In nucleotides, the CDR3 is TGTGCCAGCACCCCTTGGGAGCTCAGCTACGAGCAGTACTTC. Protein product: CASTPWELSYEQYF.

The chain uses TRBV7-2 and TRBJ2-2; D not resolved. The CDR3 has 15 residues. Germline CDR1 SGHTA, CDR2 FQGNSA. The V end lost 5 bases, the J end lost 1 base, and 11 bases lay between the germline ends. The CDR3 sequence: CASSQIILNTGELFF. The CDR3 region has the DNA TGTGCCAGCAGCCAAATTATTCTGAACACCGGGGAGCTGTTTTTT.

Of note for this clonotype: Given a much more abundant clone one base away, this may be a read error. The rearrangement joins TRBV12-3 or TRBV12-4 to TRBJ2-2; weak D call: TRBD1 (6 bases). Trimming stripped 11 bases from V and 0 bases from J, with 10 bases between. The CDR3 runs 13 residues. For the CDR3, the DNA is TGTGCCCAGGGGATAGCGAACACCGGGGAGCTGTTTTTT. Its translation: CAQGIANTGELFF.

There are a few counts of this clonotype. The rearrangement uses TRBV12-3 or TRBV12-4 and TRBJ2-3, with TRBD1 as a possible D gene (6 bases). V lost 2 bases to trimming and J lost 1 base, with 13 bases between them. CDR3 size: 16 residues. CDR3 coding DNA: TGTGCCAGCAGTTTAAGTGGCCAGGGGCGCACAGATACGCAGTATTTT. Protein sequence: CASSLSGQGRTDTQYF.

The CDR3 protein is CASSAGGYTEAFF. The CDR3 DNA reads TGTGCCAGCAGCGCCGGGGGGTACACTGAAGCTTTCTTT. The chain links TRBV9 to TRBJ1-1; D might be TRBD1 (5 bases). The CDR3 runs to 13 residues. The V end was cut by 3 bases, the J end by 3 bases, with 9 bases between. Per the germline V gene, CDR1 is SGDLS and CDR2 is YYNGEE.

V and J are TRBV30 and TRBJ1-5; D not certain. Looked up from germline, CDR1 is GTSNPN and CDR2 is SVGIG (reference sequence). The CDR3 is made up of 14 amino acids. Between the trimmed V and J ends, which lost 3 bases and 7 bases, there was a span of 16 bases. The CDR3: CAWSIVGVGQPQHF. The CDR3, as DNA: TGTGCCTGGAGCATCGTTGGGGTAGGCCAGCCCCAGCATTTT.

The chain has TRBV28 and TRBJ2-7; no firm D call. V lost 11 bases and J 4 bases, leaving 6 bases between the germline ends. CDR1 is MDHEN and CDR2 is SYDVKM in the germline V gene. The CDR3 is 9 amino acids. The CDR3 DNA sequence: TGTGCCCGGTTATACGAGCAGTACGTC. It translates to CARLYEQYV.

This clonotype was found a few times. The CDR3 sequence: CSAGGQGVVEQYF. CDR3 DNA: TGCAGTGCCGGGGGACAGGGGGTAGTCGAGCAGTACTTC. This sequence joins TRBV20-1 and TRBJ2-7; 11 bases map to TRBD1. CDR3 length equals 13 residues. The germline CDR1 and CDR2 sequences are DFQATT and SNEGSKA (reference sequence). The junction had 7 bases not matched to a gene; V was cut back by 6 bases and J by 6 bases.

This sequence joins TRBV11-2 and TRBJ2-1, with a weak D call TRBD2 (5 bases). CDR3 length: 14 residues. Germline V gives CDR1 SGHAT, CDR2 FQNNGV. The V gene lost 8 bases and the J gene lost 6 bases, with 17 bases spanning the gap. The CDR3 DNA is TGTGCCAGCTCCCTCCTAGCAGATGGCAATGAGCAGTTCTTC. Residues: CASSLLADGNEQFF.

The rearrangement joins TRBV5-1 to TRBJ1-1, with 11 bases that match TRBD1. The CDR3 runs 15 residues. CDR1 SGHRS and CDR2 YFSETQ come from the germline V gene. Losses at the gene ends were 5 bases for V and 3 bases for J; bases not matched to a gene: 6. The CDR3 region has the DNA TGCGCCAGCAGTTATGGGACAGGGGGGGACACTGAAGCTTTCTTT. It codes for CASSYGTGGDTEAFF.

The chain employs TRBV7-8 and TRBJ2-1; D not resolved. The length of the CDR3 is 15 residues. Trimming cost V 4 bases and J 8 bases, with 18 bases left between them. The germline gives CDR1 SGHVS, CDR2 FQNEAQ. In nucleotides, the CDR3 is TGTGCCAGCAGCTCCTCCAGGAGTAATTCGGATGAGCAGTTCTTC. Amino acid sequence: CASSSSRSNSDEQFF.

This clonotype was picked up one time. The gene calls are TRBV30 and TRBJ2-1; D possibly corresponds to TRBD2 (7 bases). The CDR3 spans 13 residues. V lost 6 bases to trimming and J lost 5 bases, with 14 bases between them. CDR1 and CDR2 (germline): GTSNPN, SVGIG (reference sequence). Here the CDR3 reads CACSRGGNNEQFF. The CDR3 region has the DNA TGTGCCTGTAGTAGGGGGGGGAACAATGAGCAGTTCTTC.

This sequence joins TRBV6-5 and TRBJ1-2; D uncertain. The germline CDR1 and CDR2 sequences are MNHEY and SVGAGI. V dropped 2 bases and J dropped 4 bases, with 14 bases sitting between them. The length of the CDR3 is 15 residues. The CDR3 sequence is CASSYPRRLFYGYTF. In nucleotides, the CDR3 is TGTGCCAGCAGTTACCCGAGGAGACTGTTCTATGGCTACACCTTC.

The sample holds many counts of this clonotype. The gene calls are TRBV25-1 and TRBJ1-6; D gene unclear. The CDR3 is 13 amino acids. Trimming shortened V by 8 bases and J by 5 bases, and 10 bases separated the two germline ends. Germline V gives CDR1 MGHDK, CDR2 SYGVNS. CDR3 sequence (DNA): TGTGCCAGCTCCTACACGGATAATTCACCCCTCCACTTT. Protein: CASSYTDNSPLHF.

The rearrangement uses TRBV11-2 and TRBJ1-3; D is undetermined. This CDR3 contains 14 residues. Germline-derived CDR1 and CDR2 are SGHAT and FQNNGV. V gave up 7 bases and J gave up 4 bases, with 14 bases separating them. CDR3 amino acids: CASTLIAPGNTIYF. In DNA form, the CDR3 reads TGTGCCAGCACCTTGATAGCACCCGGAAACACCATATATTTT. The entire variable domain, with the rest obtained from reference TRBV11-2 and TRBJ1-3, is as follows: EAGVAQSPRYKIIEKRQSVAFWCNPISGHATLYWYQQILGQGPKLLIQFQNNGVVDDSQLPKDRFSAERLKGVDSTLKIQPAKLEDSAVYLCASTLIAPGNTIYFGEGSWLTVV.

This clonotype has ten or more counts. The CDR3 protein is CASSDTATRDTQYF. The CDR3, as DNA: TGCGCCAGCAGCGATACCGCGACCCGAGATACGCAGTATTTT. The rearrangement uses TRBV5-1 and TRBJ2-3; D is ambiguous. Trimming removed 4 bases from V and 5 bases from J, with 14 bases in between. The CDR3 contains 14 residues. Germline V gene lookup returns CDR1 SGHRS and CDR2 YFSETQ. Full variable domain (rest looked up from reference TRBV5-1 and TRBJ2-3): KAGVTQTPRYLIKTRGQQVTLSCSPISGHRSVSWYQQTPGQGLQFLFEYFSETQRNKGNFPGRFSGRQFSNSRSEMNVSTLELGDSALYLCASSDTATRDTQYFGPGTRLTVL.

This chain uses TRBV4-1 with TRBJ1-1, with D unresolved. There are 14 residues in the CDR3. Germline CDR1 is MGHRA and CDR2 is YSYEKL. Trimming took off 4 bases at V and 0 bases at J, with 9 bases between the two ends. CDR3 protein: CASSRPGMNTEAFF. As DNA, the CDR3 is TGCGCCAGCAGCCGCCCGGGGATGAACACTGAAGCTTTCTTT.